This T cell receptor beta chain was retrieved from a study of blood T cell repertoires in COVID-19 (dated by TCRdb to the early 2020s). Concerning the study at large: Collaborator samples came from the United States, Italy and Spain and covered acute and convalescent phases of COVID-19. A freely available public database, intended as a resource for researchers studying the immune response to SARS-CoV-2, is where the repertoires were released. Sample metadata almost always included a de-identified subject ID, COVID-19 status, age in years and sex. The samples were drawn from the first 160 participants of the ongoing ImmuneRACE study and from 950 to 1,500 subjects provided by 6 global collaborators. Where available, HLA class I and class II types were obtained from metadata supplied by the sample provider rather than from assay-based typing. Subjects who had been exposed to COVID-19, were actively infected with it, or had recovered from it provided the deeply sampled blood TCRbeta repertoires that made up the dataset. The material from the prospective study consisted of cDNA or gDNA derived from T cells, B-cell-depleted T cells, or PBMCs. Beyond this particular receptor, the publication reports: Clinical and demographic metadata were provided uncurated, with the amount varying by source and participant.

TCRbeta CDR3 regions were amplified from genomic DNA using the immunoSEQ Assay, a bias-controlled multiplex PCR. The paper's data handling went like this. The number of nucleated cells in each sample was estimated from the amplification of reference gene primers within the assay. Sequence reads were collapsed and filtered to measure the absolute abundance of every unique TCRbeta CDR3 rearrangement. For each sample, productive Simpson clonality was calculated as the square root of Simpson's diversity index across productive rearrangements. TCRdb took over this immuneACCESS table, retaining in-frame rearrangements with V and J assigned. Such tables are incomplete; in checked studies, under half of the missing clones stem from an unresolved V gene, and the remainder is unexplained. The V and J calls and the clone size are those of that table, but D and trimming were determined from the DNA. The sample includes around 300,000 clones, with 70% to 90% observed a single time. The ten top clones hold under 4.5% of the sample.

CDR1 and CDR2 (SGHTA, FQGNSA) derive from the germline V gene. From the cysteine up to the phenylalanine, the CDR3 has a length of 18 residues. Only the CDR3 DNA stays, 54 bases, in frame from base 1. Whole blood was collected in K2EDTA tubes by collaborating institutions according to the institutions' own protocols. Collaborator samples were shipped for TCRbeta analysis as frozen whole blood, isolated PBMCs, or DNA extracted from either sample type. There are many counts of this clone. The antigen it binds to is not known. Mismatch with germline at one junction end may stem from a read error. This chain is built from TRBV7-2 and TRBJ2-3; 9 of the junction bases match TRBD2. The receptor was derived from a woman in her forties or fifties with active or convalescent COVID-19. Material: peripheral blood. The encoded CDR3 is CASSQPPFEAGGPGVECF. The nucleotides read TGTGCCAGCAGCCAACCCCCGTTCGAAGCGGGGGGCCCTGGGGTAGAGTGCTTT.